These T cell receptor beta chains were read from a single sample in a study of T cells in Graves' hyperthyroidism and ophthalmopathy. In TCRdb, the multiplex PCR reads were re-called with MiXCR into one record per CDR3 protein. This table holds 500,000 to 600,000 distinct CDR3 sequences, 35% to 50% found once. The sample taken for sequencing was peripheral blood or thyroid tissue (not recorded which). The receptors were gathered from an adult woman with Graves' disease, either hyperthyroidism or ophthalmopathy (not recorded which). Each CDR3 is given without its conserved first and last residue. Each record gives: V gene, CDR3 protein.

TRBV7-2	ASSSDRFSWNGELF
TRBV6-5	ASSYSTETGRF
TRBV29-1	SAYGAGGSKETQY
TRBV5-1	ASSPNSQIRTYGYT
TRBV29-1	SVRKGRQGTQY
TRBV7-8	ASSHISGRSSYEQY
TRBV20-1	SVPGQTYGYT
TRBV7-9	ACRGIYGNTIY
TRBV20-1	SARQSSYNSPLH
TRBV12-3/TRBV12-4	ASSLIGGQPQH
TRBV29-1	SANRGEAF
TRBV7-9	ASSLPGVHEQY
TRBV11-2	ASSLDGTGGTKETQY
TRBV9	ASSVGLGKTYEQY
TRBV20-1	SASERYGYT
TRBV5-4	ASSTQSQGRLTEAF
TRBV20-1	SARGPVGQPQH